This TCR beta chain was profiled in a study of T-cell memory formation after mild COVID-19. Study-wide background: TCR clusters mostly belonged to single donors.

This clonotype has only one observation. MiXCR, applied by TCRdb to the 5' RACE reads, yields one record per CDR3 protein. The data hold 470,000 or so distinct CDR3 sequences, with about a sixth observed a single time. The CDR3 is made up of 14 amino acids. The V gene end was trimmed by 4 bases and the J gene end by 11 bases; junction bases not matched to a gene: 8. CDR1 is SEHNR and CDR2 is FQNEAQ in the germline V gene (reference sequence). Sequencing used PBMCs or a T cell subset sorted from them (not recorded which). The receptor was derived from a man aged 18 to 35 who had mild COVID-19 (a few samples of this study predate the infection). Cell type and time point are not known. The chain couples TRBV7-9 to TRBJ1-6, with 7 bases fitting TRBD1. The CDR3 protein is CASSSGQPLAPLHF. The CDR3 DNA reads as TGTGCCAGCAGCTCGGGACAGCCTCTAGCACCCCTCCACTTT.